This T cell receptor (beta chain) stems from a study of T-cell reconstitution after alpha-beta-depleted transplantation in children. In this sample, this clonotype turned up many times. V lost 2 bases and J 2 bases, leaving 13 bases between the germline ends. Germline V gives CDR1 MNHEY, CDR2 SVGAGI. This CDR3 comprises 16 residues. Unique molecular identifiers were used in preparing the TCRbeta library. TCRdb passed the PCR reads through MiXCR, listing each CDR3 protein once. The table shows about 640,000 distinct CDR3 sequences, with roughly 15% occurring only once. The chain carries TRBV6-5 and TRBJ2-1; D is tentatively TRBD1 or TRBD2 (7 bases each). The source was PBMCs from the stem cell graft donor, collected from the stem cell graft. The receptor was derived from a human donor who donated a stem cell graft to a child with acute myeloid leukemia. The CDR3 nucleotides are TGTGCCAGCAGTTACCAGGGGGGGACACCCTACAATGAGCAGTTCTTC. This encodes CASSYQGGTPYNEQFF.